This record concerns one T cell receptor beta chain sequence. Which antigen it targets is not known. At one end, the junction sequence differs from germline, possibly due to a read error. The sample originates from a study of cytomegalovirus exposure and HLA in healthy donors (dated 2017 in TCRdb). Notes on the research overall: According to an earlier analysis of around 600 of the donors, 150 million to 200 million T cells yielded over 90 million unique TCR beta sequences and around 300 Gb of sequence data. In addition to the first cohort of 666 subjects, a separate validation cohort of 130 or so different subjects was used. Genome-wide SNP genotypes for about 65% of the roughly 670 donors were used in a later genetic analysis, which treated that subset as a discovery cohort. All discovery cohort repertoires had been generated on a single sequencing platform. To predict cytomegalovirus infection status, the study brought together high-throughput TCR immunosequencing, statistical association of individual TCRs with disease status, and machine learning. The aim of the study was to test whether cataloging public T cell receptors could identify signatures of past pathogen exposure. Donor age, sex, ethnicity and CMV serostatus were compiled together with the repertoire data. Among some 400 genotyped donors of the cohort, an average of around 250,000 unique TCR beta nucleotide sequences was sequenced per donor, of which approximately 18% were non-productive. Roughly 320 gigabases of sequencing data and around 85 million unique TCR sequences made up an early release that covered 500 to 650 HLA-typed donors. In the later analysis, no new phenotypic data were used to find candidate immune exposures; instead, reliance was placed on TCR beta sequences and their occurrence across donors. The study profiled the T cell repertoires of more than 500 subjects by immunosequencing and related them to cytomegalovirus serostatus. The genetic ancestry cluster associated with self-reported Caucasian donors included around four fifths of the roughly 400 genotyped donors. An earlier analysis of a few hundred of the donors applied high-throughput TCR beta sequencing to assess whether each TCR beta V gene segment acted as functional or pseudogenic. In a later analysis, previously published TCR beta repertoires from 670 or so donors were re-analyzed and high-resolution HLA genotyping was added so that TCR occurrence patterns could be studied. A few DR-DQ haplotypes were treated as single units for association and clustering because of strong linkage in the cohort. Typing coverage differed by locus: A, B, C, DRB1 and DQB1 were typed in about 620-640 donors, DQA1 in about 550, DPA1 in some 570, and DPB1 in 400 to 490. Class I and class II HLA loci were covered by the typing at four-digit resolution.

Taken from cysteine to phenylalanine, the CDR3 has 15 residues. The only DNA kept is the CDR3, 45 bases in frame from the first base. CDR1 and CDR2, per the germline V gene (reference sequence), are SSHAT and FNYEAQ. The cohort comprised fewer than 750 healthy bone marrow donors. At the time of sampling, all cohort members were nominally healthy, though unrecorded immune exposures were likely present. The donor tested CMV seronegative and was one of the 352 seronegative cohort members. Each donor provided a peripheral blood sample, and peripheral blood mononuclear cells were used for TCR beta sequencing. Genomic DNA was extracted from the blood cell samples with the Qiagen DNeasy Blood Extraction Kit. Results the study describes overall, beyond this receptor: Broadly in line with IMGT annotations, most TCR beta V segments showed up in productive rearrangements about 90% or about 30% of the time in an earlier analysis of approximately 600 of the donors. Correlated functional status among segregating V segments might reflect linkage disequilibrium, but an unknown experimental factor could not be ruled out. The authors suggested that the approach could potentially be extended to other disease states and immunological phenotypes. Some IMGT-functional V segments, including TRBV6-2 and TRBV6-3, could not be distinguished by the 87-base-pair reads and were therefore excluded. Most CMV-associated TCR beta chains appeared to be HLA-restricted in a later analysis, and the HLA associations seemed to be driven largely by CMV exposure. Because counts were too low, seventeen rarely observed V segments, including chromosome 9 orphons, were left out of the earlier analysis of approximately 500 of the donors. Strong co-occurrence of HLA alleles, especially DR and DQ, made assigning TCR associations to individual alleles difficult. For the cohort, immune exposure information was limited to CMV serostatus. A further reported finding was that TCR beta sequences accurately predicted the HLA-A and HLA-B alleles for most subjects in the first cohort. A later analysis found that HLA-associated TCR beta chains were more clonally expanded and had lower generation probabilities than equally common non-associated chains. The study gave a list of under 200 TCR beta chains associated with cytomegalovirus. HLA typing was unavailable for some donors at each locus, so association tests used only the typed subset. Three of the identified cytomegalovirus-associated TCR beta chains were confirmed in vitro to be specific for cytomegalovirus antigens. The presence/absence analyses assumed that sequencing depth was roughly uniform across donors, and that assumption may not be true. In a later analysis, several top co-occurrence clusters were reported to appear linked to parvovirus B19, influenza, CMV and Epstein-Barr virus. In both the original and validation cohorts, the classifier was reported to diagnose cytomegalovirus status with high specificity and sensitivity. In a later analysis, the rate of TCR association differed among HLA loci, with DRB1 alleles having the most associated TCRs and HLA-C alleles having the fewest. This cohort had only TCR beta chains sequenced, and the lack of alpha or paired-chain data limited which features could be detected. Most TCR sequences were observed very rarely across donors, whereas some public TCRs were present in many individuals. Specific HLA alleles were associated with roughly 16,000 TCR beta sequences at a false discovery rate of 0.05 in a later analysis. A cluster of highly shared sequence variants was judged likely to represent a technical artifact of the sequencing pipeline. A later genetic analysis associated a missense DCLRE1C variant with V-gene and J-gene trimming of TCR beta chains, and an independent cohort replicated the association. According to a later genetic analysis, donors in an Asian-associated ancestry cluster had fewer N-insertions in productive TCRs than the approximately 700-donor mean.

Library preparation employed the immunoSEQ multiplex PCR assay. For the multiplex PCR, a mixture combining 60 forward primers for TCR Vbeta segments and 13 reverse primers for TCR Jbeta segments was used. A multiplex PCR assay on genomic DNA amplified the CDR3 region of rearranged TCR beta genes. Amplified TCR beta libraries were sequenced as 87-base-pair reads on the Illumina HiSeq System. Under the source paper's analysis protocol: A later analysis tallied around 87 million unique TCR beta chains across the 666 repertoires, and about 10 million of those chains were shared by two or more donors. A nearest-neighbor algorithm error-corrected the raw reads and collapsed the reads into unique sequences, merging closely related sequences to remove PCR and sequencing errors. CDR3 sequences were aligned to IMGT reference sequences to assign V, D and J gene segments. For a sequence to be retained, at least a six-nucleotide match to both a V gene segment and a J gene segment was required. Rearrangements were classified as productive when the CDR3 lacked stop codons and remained in frame with V and J, and all other rearrangements were classified as non-productive. Following IMGT convention, CDR3 was defined as the stretch from the second conserved V-encoded cysteine to the conserved J-encoded phenylalanine. The earlier analysis of about 640 of the donors excluded any sequence lacking an unambiguous match to a single V gene segment. An earlier analysis of fewer than 750 of the donors classified V segments as functional when productive rearrangements were above 56.7% and as segregating when the standard deviation between donors was above 5%. A statistical classification framework was developed to diagnose cytomegalovirus status using the catalog of TCR beta chain sequences. In a later analysis, V and J genes were assigned by comparing TCR nucleotide sequences against IMGT/GENE-DB human TR gene sequences. Using the TCRdist pipeline, a later analysis assigned CDR3 sequences along with most-parsimonious VDJ recombination scenarios. In a later analysis, each TCR beta chain was defined by its CDR3 amino acid sequence together with its V-gene family, and reads without a unique V-gene family were excluded. To address suspected cross-contamination and a sequencing artifact, a later analysis removed 592 highly shared, low-generation-probability nucleotide sequences. In a later analysis, a clonal expansion index for each public chain was calculated from normalized within-repertoire ranks of inferred template counts. A later analysis computed generation probabilities with a VDJ recombination model fitted to out-of-frame rearrangements, and checked the results against IGoR. In a later analysis, hypergeometric tests were used to score TCR-TCR, TCR-HLA and TCR-CMV co-occurrence, with a repertoire-size bias correction applied to TCR pairs. A later analysis estimated false discovery rates by permuting HLA or CMV assignments 20 times. In a later analysis, co-occurring TCRs were grouped using DBSCAN, with TCRdist sequence similarity added in when clustering inside HLA-allele-positive subsets. Repertoires with fewer than 30,000 or more than 120,000 public chains, plus five repertoires with anomalous nucleotide sharing, were excluded from co-occurrence clustering. TCRdb took over this immuneACCESS table, retaining in-frame rearrangements with V and J assigned. Such tables are incomplete; in checked studies, under half of the missing clones stem from an unresolved V gene, and the remainder is unexplained. That table gives V, J and clone size, and the DNA gave D and trimming. Within this sample are roughly 150,000 clones, with about 78% of them counted one time only. The top ten clones comprise about 1.5% of the sample.

The chain joins TRBV7-7 to TRBJ2-5; TRBD2 is perhaps the D gene, given 7 matching bases. The specimen sequenced was PBMCs. This receptor was obtained from a male donor in good health and CMV-seronegative. In nucleotides, the sequence is TGTGCTAGCAGCCTAAACCCGGGGGGCCCAGAGACCCAGTACTTC. This gives the protein CASSLNPGGPETQYF. The variable domain in full, with residues beyond the CDR3 obtained from the reference TRBV7-7 and TRBJ2-5 genes, is GAGVSQSPRYKVTKRGQDVTLRCDPISSHATLYWYQQALGQGPEFLTYFNYEAQPDKSGLPSDRFSAERPEGSISTLTIQRTEQRDSAMYRCASSLNPGGPETQYFGPGTRLLVL.